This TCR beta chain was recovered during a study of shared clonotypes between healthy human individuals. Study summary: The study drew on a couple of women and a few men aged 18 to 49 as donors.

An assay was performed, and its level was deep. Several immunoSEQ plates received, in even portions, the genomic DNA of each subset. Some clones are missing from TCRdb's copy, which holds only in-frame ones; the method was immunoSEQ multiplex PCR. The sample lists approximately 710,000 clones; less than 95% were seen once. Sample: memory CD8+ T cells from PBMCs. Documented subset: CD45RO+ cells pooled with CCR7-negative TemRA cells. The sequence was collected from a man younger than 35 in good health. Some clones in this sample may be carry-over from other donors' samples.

The DNA for the CDR3 is TGTGCTAGTGGTTTGGGCCCGAGCAATGAGCAGTTCTTC. The encoded protein is CASGLGPSNEQFF. This chain joins TRBV12-5 and TRBJ2-1; D is unresolved. Trimming left V 1 base short and J 6 bases short, with 7 bases between. The CDR3 totals 13 residues. From germline, CDR1 is LGHNT and CDR2 FRNRAP.